Listed below are T cell receptor beta chains from one sample, sequenced in a study of human T cells and chemical hapten exposure. One entry per CDR3 protein, called by TCRdb with MiXCR from the RACE reads. The sample consists of 100,000 or so distinct CDR3 sequences, around 34% of them appearing once. The material sequenced was whole blood, taken in connection with sensitization to the hapten diphenylcyclopropenone (DPC). These receptors all come from a man aged 40-49 years with alopecia areata. Some clones in this sample may be carry-over from other donors' samples. Both conserved end residues are part of each CDR3. The D gene is left open where the match is weak. Size tells how often a clone was seen (once, few, many) or the class of an expanded clone, and some rows leave it out.

cdr3_nt: TGCAGTGCTATCCCCGTCCAGGGGATACTAGCGGGAGGGTCTTCCTACAATGAGCAGTTCTTC
cdr3_aa: CSAIPVQGILAGGSSYNEQFF
clone_size: few
v_call: TRBV20-1
j_call: TRBJ2-1
d_call: TRBD2

cdr3_nt: TGTGCCAGCAGCTCACAGACAGGGTTGGAGACCCAGTACTTC
cdr3_aa: CASSSQTGLETQYF
clone_size: .
v_call: TRBV7-2
j_call: TRBJ2-5
d_call: TRBD1

cdr3_nt: TGCAGTGCCTTTAGACTCACCGAGGGCACAGATACGCAGTATTTT
cdr3_aa: CSAFRLTEGTDTQYF
clone_size: few
v_call: TRBV20-1
j_call: TRBJ2-3
d_call: .

cdr3_nt: TGCGCCAGCAGCTCGGGACTAGCGGGAGGGCCCGGCGCAGATACGCAGTATTTT
cdr3_aa: CASSSGLAGGPGADTQYF
clone_size: .
v_call: TRBV5-1
j_call: TRBJ2-3
d_call: TRBD2

cdr3_nt: TGTGCCAGCAGCCAAGATCATATCAGGGCAGATCGAGGCTACACCTTC
cdr3_aa: CASSQDHIRADRGYTF
clone_size: few
v_call: TRBV14
j_call: TRBJ1-2
d_call: .

cdr3_nt: TGTGCCATCAGTGAGGGACAGCGCACAGATACGCAGTATTTT
cdr3_aa: CAISEGQRTDTQYF
clone_size: .
v_call: TRBV10-3
j_call: TRBJ2-3
d_call: .

cdr3_nt: TGCAGTGCTGCTGACGGGACAGGGGCTATTCATAGCAATCAGCCCCAGCATTTT
cdr3_aa: CSAADGTGAIHSNQPQHF
clone_size: few
v_call: TRBV20-1
j_call: TRBJ1-5
d_call: TRBD1

cdr3_nt: TGCAGTGCTAGAATCCCGGACAGGAATCCCTACGAGCAGTACTTC
cdr3_aa: CSARIPDRNPYEQYF
clone_size: .
v_call: TRBV20-1
j_call: TRBJ2-7
d_call: TRBD1

cdr3_nt: TGTGCCAGCAGCCCAGGGGGCTCTGGGGCCAACGTCCTGACTTTC
cdr3_aa: CASSPGGSGANVLTF
clone_size: few
v_call: TRBV7-8
j_call: TRBJ2-6
d_call: TRBD1

cdr3_nt: TGCAGTGCTAGAGACCCCACCGATCAGCCCCAGCATTTT
cdr3_aa: CSARDPTDQPQHF
clone_size: many
v_call: TRBV20-1
j_call: TRBJ1-5
d_call: .

cdr3_nt: TGTGCCAGCAGTAACCGGGGAGTCCCGCACGAGCAGTACTTC
cdr3_aa: CASSNRGVPHEQYF
clone_size: few
v_call: TRBV6-2/TRBV6-3
j_call: TRBJ2-7
d_call: .

cdr3_nt: TGTGCCAGCAGTCCCGGGACGGCCTTTGGGGGCTACACCTTC
cdr3_aa: CASSPGTAFGGYTF
clone_size: .
v_call: TRBV28
j_call: TRBJ1-2
d_call: .

cdr3_nt: TGTGCCAGCAGCCAACCACCCGGCAGGGGGAACACTGAAGCTTTCTTT
cdr3_aa: CASSQPPGRGNTEAFF
clone_size: .
v_call: TRBV28
j_call: TRBJ1-1
d_call: .

cdr3_nt: TGTGCCAGCAGCTTGGGATCGGGGCGGGCCCAGTACTTC
cdr3_aa: CASSLGSGRAQYF
clone_size: few
v_call: TRBV5-4
j_call: TRBJ2-5
d_call: .

cdr3_nt: TGTGCCAGCACCTCTGAATTCGGGAAGTCCTATAATTCACCCCTCCACTTT
cdr3_aa: CASTSEFGKSYNSPLHF
clone_size: .
v_call: TRBV16
j_call: TRBJ1-6
d_call: .

cdr3_nt: TGTGCCACCAGTGATCTGGCAGCCTCTGGGGCCAACGTCCTGACTTTC
cdr3_aa: CATSDLAASGANVLTF
clone_size: .
v_call: TRBV24-1
j_call: TRBJ2-6
d_call: .

cdr3_nt: TGCGCCAGCAGCCAAGATCCAGGCGGAGCGGGAGGGGTAAATACGCAGTATTTT
cdr3_aa: CASSQDPGGAGGVNTQYF
clone_size: .
v_call: TRBV4-1
j_call: TRBJ2-3
d_call: TRBD2

cdr3_nt: TGCAGCGTTGACAGGGGGACAGATACGCAGTATTTT
cdr3_aa: CSVDRGTDTQYF
clone_size: few
v_call: TRBV29-1
j_call: TRBJ2-3
d_call: TRBD1

cdr3_nt: TGTGCCAGCAGCCTGGCGGGGACTGGGGCCAACGTCCTGACTTTC
cdr3_aa: CASSLAGTGANVLTF
clone_size: few
v_call: TRBV7-2
j_call: TRBJ2-6
d_call: .

cdr3_nt: TGTGCCAGCAGGCTCCCGGGGACAGTCACCGGGGAGCTGTTTTTT
cdr3_aa: CASRLPGTVTGELFF
clone_size: few
v_call: TRBV12-3/TRBV12-4
j_call: TRBJ2-2
d_call: TRBD1

cdr3_nt: TGTGCCAGCAGTTACTCGAGACTAGCGGGAGTTCGGTACAATGAGCAGTTCTTC
cdr3_aa: CASSYSRLAGVRYNEQFF
clone_size: .
v_call: TRBV6-2/TRBV6-3
j_call: TRBJ2-1
d_call: TRBD2

cdr3_nt: TGCAGCGTTGACGGACAGGGGGAAGGCTACACCTTC
cdr3_aa: CSVDGQGEGYTF
clone_size: .
v_call: TRBV29-1
j_call: TRBJ1-2
d_call: TRBD1

cdr3_nt: TGTGCCAGCAGCTTAGTCTCGGGCAGGGCCCAAGGGGAGCAGTACTTC
cdr3_aa: CASSLVSGRAQGEQYF
clone_size: .
v_call: TRBV7-2
j_call: TRBJ2-7
d_call: .

cdr3_nt: TGTGCCAGCTCGTCAAAGACTCAAGAGACCCAGTACTTC
cdr3_aa: CASSSKTQETQYF
clone_size: .
v_call: TRBV18
j_call: TRBJ2-5
d_call: .

cdr3_nt: TGCAGTGCTAGTTCTAAGCGGCGGAGCCCCCCCATTTCTAGCACAGATACGCAGTATTTT
cdr3_aa: CSASSKRRSPPISSTDTQYF
clone_size: few
v_call: TRBV20-1
j_call: TRBJ2-3
d_call: .

cdr3_nt: TGCAGTGTAAAGTACGGGAGCCCAGTCCAGTACTTC
cdr3_aa: CSVKYGSPVQYF
clone_size: .
v_call: TRBV20-1
j_call: TRBJ2-5
d_call: .

cdr3_nt: TGCAGTTTTAGCGGGAGGGGGGTGAATGAGCAGTTCTTC
cdr3_aa: CSFSGRGVNEQFF
clone_size: .
v_call: TRBV20-1
j_call: TRBJ2-1
d_call: TRBD2

cdr3_nt: TGTGCCAGCAGTCCACAAAACTATGGCTACACCTTC
cdr3_aa: CASSPQNYGYTF
clone_size: .
v_call: TRBV2
j_call: TRBJ1-2
d_call: .

cdr3_nt: TGCAGCGTTGAAGGAGACCTTTCCGGGACTAGCGGGAGGCGCACAGATACGCAGTATTTT
cdr3_aa: CSVEGDLSGTSGRRTDTQYF
clone_size: few
v_call: TRBV29-1
j_call: TRBJ2-3
d_call: TRBD2

cdr3_nt: TGTGCCAGCAGCCCCCCGCCTTATGCGGCGGGAGCCAAAAACATTCAGTACTTC
cdr3_aa: CASSPPPYAAGAKNIQYF
clone_size: .
v_call: TRBV6-2/TRBV6-3
j_call: TRBJ2-4
d_call: .

cdr3_nt: TGTGCCAGCAGAACCGACAGGGGAAACTATGGCTACACCTTC
cdr3_aa: CASRTDRGNYGYTF
clone_size: few
v_call: TRBV6-1
j_call: TRBJ1-2
d_call: TRBD1

cdr3_nt: TGTGCCAGCAGTGCACGTGTTACAGGGGGCGCGGGGGGCTACACCTTC
cdr3_aa: CASSARVTGGAGGYTF
clone_size: .
v_call: TRBV6-5
j_call: TRBJ1-2
d_call: TRBD1

cdr3_nt: TGCGCCAGCAGCTTGGCCCCCGTCGCGGATACGCAGTATTTT
cdr3_aa: CASSLAPVADTQYF
clone_size: .
v_call: TRBV5-1
j_call: TRBJ2-3
d_call: .

cdr3_nt: TGTGCCAGCAGGGGGCCTGGGGCCAACGTCCTGACTTTC
cdr3_aa: CASRGPGANVLTF
clone_size: few
v_call: TRBV2
j_call: TRBJ2-6
d_call: .

cdr3_nt: TGCAGTGCTACAGGGAGTGACACGCAGTATTTT
cdr3_aa: CSATGSDTQYF
clone_size: .
v_call: TRBV20-1
j_call: TRBJ2-3
d_call: .

cdr3_nt: TGTGCCAGCAGCCAAGAATTACGGGCTAGCGGGAGGATTAGCACAGATACGCAGTATTTT
cdr3_aa: CASSQELRASGRISTDTQYF
clone_size: few
v_call: TRBV4-2
j_call: TRBJ2-3
d_call: TRBD2

cdr3_nt: TGTGCCAGCAGACCAGGGACAGGGAGTACAGATACGCAGTATTTT
cdr3_aa: CASRPGTGSTDTQYF
clone_size: few
v_call: TRBV7-3
j_call: TRBJ2-3
d_call: TRBD1

cdr3_nt: TGTGCTAGCAGCCCCGCTCCCGGGGATACGCAGTATTTT
cdr3_aa: CASSPAPGDTQYF
clone_size: few
v_call: TRBV7-7
j_call: TRBJ2-3
d_call: .

cdr3_nt: TGCAGCGTTGACTGGCGCCTAGCAGGGAACCGTCGGGAGCAGTTCTTC
cdr3_aa: CSVDWRLAGNRREQFF
clone_size: many
v_call: TRBV29-1
j_call: TRBJ2-1
d_call: .

cdr3_nt: TGCAGCGTTCAGGGAGTGGGCACCGGGGAGCTGTTTTTT
cdr3_aa: CSVQGVGTGELFF
clone_size: few
v_call: TRBV29-1
j_call: TRBJ2-2
d_call: .

cdr3_nt: TGTGCCAGCTCACCCGGGACAGATCAGCCCCAGCATTTT
cdr3_aa: CASSPGTDQPQHF
clone_size: .
v_call: TRBV18
j_call: TRBJ1-5
d_call: TRBD1

cdr3_nt: TGTGCCAGCAGTTACGGTGGTTCCGCAGATACGCAGTATTTT
cdr3_aa: CASSYGGSADTQYF
clone_size: few
v_call: TRBV6-2/TRBV6-3
j_call: TRBJ2-3
d_call: .

cdr3_nt: TGCAGTGCTACCGGGGACAGGGGTATTATGGATACGCAGTATTTT
cdr3_aa: CSATGDRGIMDTQYF
clone_size: few
v_call: TRBV20-1
j_call: TRBJ2-3
d_call: TRBD1

cdr3_nt: TGTGCCAGCAGTCCCCAGATCAGGGCCATGAACACCGGGGAGCTGTTTTTT
cdr3_aa: CASSPQIRAMNTGELFF
clone_size: few
v_call: TRBV12-3/TRBV12-4
j_call: TRBJ2-2
d_call: .

cdr3_nt: TGTGCCAGCAGCTTAGATCTGGGGAACACTGAAGCTTTCTTT
cdr3_aa: CASSLDLGNTEAFF
clone_size: .
v_call: TRBV11-1
j_call: TRBJ1-1
d_call: .

cdr3_nt: TGCGCCAGCAGCTTGGATGGCCGGGACACTGAAGCTTTCTTT
cdr3_aa: CASSLDGRDTEAFF
clone_size: .
v_call: TRBV5-1
j_call: TRBJ1-1
d_call: .

cdr3_nt: TGTGCCAGCAGTCAGGGACATCAAGCTTTCTTT
cdr3_aa: CASSQGHQAFF
clone_size: .
v_call: TRBV6-2/TRBV6-3
j_call: TRBJ1-1
d_call: .

cdr3_nt: TGCGCCAGCAGCCCCTACAGGGGGCGGGAAGAAAAACTGTTTTTT
cdr3_aa: CASSPYRGREEKLFF
clone_size: .
v_call: TRBV5-1
j_call: TRBJ1-4
d_call: TRBD1

cdr3_nt: TGCAGCGGGGAGCAGTACACCGGGGAGCTGTTTTTT
cdr3_aa: CSGEQYTGELFF
clone_size: .
v_call: TRBV29-1
j_call: TRBJ2-2
d_call: .

cdr3_nt: TGCGCCAGCAGCTTGGATTCTGCGAACACTGAAGCTTTCTTT
cdr3_aa: CASSLDSANTEAFF
clone_size: .
v_call: TRBV5-1
j_call: TRBJ1-1
d_call: .

cdr3_nt: TGCAGCGTTGAAAGGCAGGGGGGGACCTTT
cdr3_aa: CSVERQGGTF
clone_size: few
v_call: TRBV29-1
j_call: TRBJ1-1
d_call: TRBD1

cdr3_nt: TGTGCCAGCAGTTTATCGGCGGGGGCCTACAATGAGCAGTTCTTC
cdr3_aa: CASSLSAGAYNEQFF
clone_size: few
v_call: TRBV12-3/TRBV12-4
j_call: TRBJ2-1
d_call: TRBD2

cdr3_nt: TGCAGCGTCGGACAGGGAGAGGGCACAGATACGCAGTATTTT
cdr3_aa: CSVGQGEGTDTQYF
clone_size: .
v_call: TRBV29-1
j_call: TRBJ2-3
d_call: TRBD1

cdr3_nt: TGCAGTGCTAGAGATCGTGGAGAAGAGGGTAACTATGGCTACACCTTC
cdr3_aa: CSARDRGEEGNYGYTF
clone_size: once
v_call: TRBV20-1
j_call: TRBJ1-2
d_call: .

cdr3_nt: TGTGCCAGCAGCTCTTACAGGGTCGGCAATCAGCCCCAGCATTTT
cdr3_aa: CASSSYRVGNQPQHF
clone_size: once
v_call: TRBV5-6
j_call: TRBJ1-5
d_call: .